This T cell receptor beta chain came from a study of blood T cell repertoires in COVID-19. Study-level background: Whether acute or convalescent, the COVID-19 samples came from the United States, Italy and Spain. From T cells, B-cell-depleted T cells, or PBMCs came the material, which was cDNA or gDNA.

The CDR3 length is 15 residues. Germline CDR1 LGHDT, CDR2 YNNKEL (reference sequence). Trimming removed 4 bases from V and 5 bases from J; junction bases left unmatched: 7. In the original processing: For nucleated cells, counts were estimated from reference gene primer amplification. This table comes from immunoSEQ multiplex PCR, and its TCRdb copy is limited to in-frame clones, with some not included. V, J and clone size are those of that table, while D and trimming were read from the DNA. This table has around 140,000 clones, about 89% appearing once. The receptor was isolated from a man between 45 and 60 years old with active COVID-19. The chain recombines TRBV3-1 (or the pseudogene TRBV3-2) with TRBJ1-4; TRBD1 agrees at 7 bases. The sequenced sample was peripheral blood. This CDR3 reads CASSLDRVKNEKLFF. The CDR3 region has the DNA TGTGCCAGCAGCCTAGACAGGGTGAAAAATGAAAAACTGTTTTTT.